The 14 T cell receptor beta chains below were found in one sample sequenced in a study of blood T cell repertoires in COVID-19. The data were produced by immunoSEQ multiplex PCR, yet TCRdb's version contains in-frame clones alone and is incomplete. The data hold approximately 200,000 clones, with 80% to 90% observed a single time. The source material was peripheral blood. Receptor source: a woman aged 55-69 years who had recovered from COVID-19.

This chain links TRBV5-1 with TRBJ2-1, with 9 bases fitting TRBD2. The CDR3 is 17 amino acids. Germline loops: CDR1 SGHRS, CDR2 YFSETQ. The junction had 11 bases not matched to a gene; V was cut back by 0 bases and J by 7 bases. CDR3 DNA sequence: TGCGCCAGCAGCTTGGGACCCGAGGGCGGGGGGGCGAATGAGCAGTTCTTC. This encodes CASSLGPEGGGANEQFF. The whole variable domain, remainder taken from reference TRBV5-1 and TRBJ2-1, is KAGVTQTPRYLIKTRGQQVTLSCSPISGHRSVSWYQQTPGQGLQFLFEYFSETQRNKGNFPGRFSGRQFSNSRSEMNVSTLELGDSALYLCASSLGPEGGGANEQFFGPGTRLTVL.

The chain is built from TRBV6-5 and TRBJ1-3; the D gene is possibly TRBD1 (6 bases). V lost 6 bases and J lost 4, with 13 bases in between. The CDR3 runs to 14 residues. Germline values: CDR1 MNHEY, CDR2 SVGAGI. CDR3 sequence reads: CASRETGIGNTIYF. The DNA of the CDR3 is TGTGCCAGCAGGGAGACAGGAATCGGAAACACCATATATTTT.

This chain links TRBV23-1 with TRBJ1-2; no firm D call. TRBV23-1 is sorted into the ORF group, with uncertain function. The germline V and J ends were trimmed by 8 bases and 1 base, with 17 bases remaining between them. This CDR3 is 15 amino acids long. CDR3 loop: CASPKRRNCNYGYTF. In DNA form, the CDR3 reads TGCGCCAGCCCTAAGCGGCGGAACTGTAACTATGGCTACACCTTC.

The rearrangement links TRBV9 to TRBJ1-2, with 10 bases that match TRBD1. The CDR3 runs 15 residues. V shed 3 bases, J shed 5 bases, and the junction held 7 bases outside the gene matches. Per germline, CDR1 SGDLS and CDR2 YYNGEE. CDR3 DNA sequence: TGTGCCAGCAGCGCATCCGGGACAGGGGATTATGGCTACACCTTC. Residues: CASSASGTGDYGYTF.

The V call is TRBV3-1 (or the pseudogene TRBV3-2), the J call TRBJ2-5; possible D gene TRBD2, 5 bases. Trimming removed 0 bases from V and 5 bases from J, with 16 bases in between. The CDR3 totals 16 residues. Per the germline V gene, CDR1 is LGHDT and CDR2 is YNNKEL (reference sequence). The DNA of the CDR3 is TGTGCCAGCAGCCAAGATCGCGCTAGCTTCGGGGAGACCCAGTACTTC. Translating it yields CASSQDRASFGETQYF.

The CDR3 here is CASSLSRLAGGHGTDTQYF. CDR3 nucleotides: TGTGCCAGCAGCTTATCGCGACTAGCGGGGGGGCACGGGACAGATACGCAGTATTTT. The genes are TRBV7-2 and TRBJ2-3; TRBD2 matches at 14 bases. The CDR3 has 19 residues. The ends lost 2 bases at V and 3 bases at J; junction bases unmatched: 10. Germline CDR1 reads SGHTA; CDR2 reads FQGNSA.

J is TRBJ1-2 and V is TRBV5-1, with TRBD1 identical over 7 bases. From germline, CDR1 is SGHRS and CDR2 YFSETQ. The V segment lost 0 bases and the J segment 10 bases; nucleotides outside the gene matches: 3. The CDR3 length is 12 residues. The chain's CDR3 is CASSLGRGIYTF. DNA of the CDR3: TGCGCCAGCAGCTTGGGCAGGGGGATCTACACCTTC.

As DNA, the CDR3 is TGTGCCAGCAGCCGCCCTAGCGGGGGAACAGATACGCAGTATTTT. This gives the protein CASSRPSGGTDTQYF. The chain uses TRBV7-8 and TRBJ2-3; the match to TRBD2 covers 10 bases. The CDR3 is made up of 15 amino acids. The germline CDR1 and CDR2 sequences are SGHVS and FQNEAQ. J gave up 3 bases and V 5 bases, and 5 bases lay outside the gene matches.

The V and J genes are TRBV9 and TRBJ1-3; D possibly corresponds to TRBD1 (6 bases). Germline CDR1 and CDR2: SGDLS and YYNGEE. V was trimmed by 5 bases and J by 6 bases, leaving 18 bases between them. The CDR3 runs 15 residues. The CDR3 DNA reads TGTGCCAGCAGTGACCTACCAGGGGTTGAAAACACCATATATTTT. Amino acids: CASSDLPGVENTIYF.

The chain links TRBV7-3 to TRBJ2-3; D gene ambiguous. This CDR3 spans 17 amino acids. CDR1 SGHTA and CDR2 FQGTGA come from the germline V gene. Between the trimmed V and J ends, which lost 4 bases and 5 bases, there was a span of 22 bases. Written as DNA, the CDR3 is TGTGCCAGCAGCTCCCAACCTCTTAATTCGCCAGGAGATACGCAGTATTTT. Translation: CASSSQPLNSPGDTQYF.

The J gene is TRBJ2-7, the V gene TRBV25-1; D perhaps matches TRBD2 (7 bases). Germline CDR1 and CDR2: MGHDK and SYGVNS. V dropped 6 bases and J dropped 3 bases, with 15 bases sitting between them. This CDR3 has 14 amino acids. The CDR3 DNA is TGTGCCAGCAGCGCCCGGGGGGCGTACTACGAGCAGTACTTC. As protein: CASSARGAYYEQYF.

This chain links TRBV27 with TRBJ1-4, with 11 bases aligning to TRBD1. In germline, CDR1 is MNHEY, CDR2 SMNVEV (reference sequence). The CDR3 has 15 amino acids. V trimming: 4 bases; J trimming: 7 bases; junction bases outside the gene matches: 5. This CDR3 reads CASSSPGQGVEKLFF. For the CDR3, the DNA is TGTGCCAGCAGTTCCCCGGGACAGGGGGTTGAAAAACTGTTTTTT.

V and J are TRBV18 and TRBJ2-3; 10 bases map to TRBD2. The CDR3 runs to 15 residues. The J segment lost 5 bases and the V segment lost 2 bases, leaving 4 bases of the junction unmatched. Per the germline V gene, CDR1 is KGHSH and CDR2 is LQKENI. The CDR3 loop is CASSPASSGRDTQYF. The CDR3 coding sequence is TGTGCCAGCTCACCAGCGTCTAGCGGGAGAGATACGCAGTATTTT.

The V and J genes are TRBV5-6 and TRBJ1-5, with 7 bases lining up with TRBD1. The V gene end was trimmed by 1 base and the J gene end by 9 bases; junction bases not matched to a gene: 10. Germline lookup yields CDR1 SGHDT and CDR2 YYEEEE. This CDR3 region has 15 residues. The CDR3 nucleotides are TGTGCCAGCAGCTTGAAGGGGGCTCCGGTACGGCCCCAGCATTTT. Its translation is CASSLKGAPVRPQHF. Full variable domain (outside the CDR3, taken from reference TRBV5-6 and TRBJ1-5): DAGVTQSPTHLIKTRGQQVTLRCSPKSGHDTVSWYQQALGQGPQFIFQYYEEEERQRGNFPDRFSGHQFPNYSSELNVNALLLGDSALYLCASSLKGAPVRPQHFGDGTRLSIL.